This T cell receptor (beta chain) was sequenced for a study of blood T cell repertoires in COVID-19 (dated by TCRdb to the early 2020s). For the study in its entirety: Collaborator samples came from the United States, Italy and Spain and covered acute and convalescent phases of COVID-19. The prospective study material was composed of cDNA or gDNA derived from T cells, B-cell-depleted T cells, or PBMCs. The dataset comprised deeply sampled blood TCRbeta repertoires from subjects exposed to, actively infected with, or recovered from COVID-19. The repertoires were made available in a free public database intended to serve as a resource for research on the immune response to SARS-CoV-2. Samples came from the ongoing ImmuneRACE study (first 160 participants) plus 1,254 subjects from 6 global collaborators. Sample metadata almost always included a de-identified subject ID, COVID-19 status, age in years and sex. Where available, HLA class I and class II types were obtained from metadata supplied by the sample provider rather than from assay-based typing.

Its CDR3 holds 14 amino acids, cysteine through phenylalanine. The entry retains the CDR3 DNA only, 42 bases that are in frame from base 1. The germline V gene sets CDR1 to MNHEY and CDR2 to SVGAGI. Ends trimmed: V by 2 bases, J by 11 bases; bases unmatched to a gene: 7. Concerning this clone itself: Which antigen it targets is not known. No much larger clonotype is one base removed from it; base qualities were not supplied.

Collaborating institutions collected whole blood in K2EDTA tubes following their own protocols. Collaborator samples were shipped for TCRbeta analysis as frozen whole blood, isolated PBMCs, or DNA extracted from either sample type. TCRbeta CDR3 regions were amplified from genomic DNA by means of the immunoSEQ Assay, a bias-controlled multiplex PCR. Turning to the authors' computational methods: The number of nucleated cells in each sample was estimated from the amplification of reference gene primers within the assay. To quantify the absolute abundance of each unique TCRbeta CDR3 rearrangement, sequence reads were collapsed and filtered. For each sample, productive Simpson clonality was calculated as the square root of Simpson's diversity index over productive rearrangements. TCRdb stores this immuneACCESS table with in-frame sequences only. Part of the clones is absent; in the studies checked, under half of the shortfall reflects unresolved V genes, and no reason is known for the rest. V and J calls and clone size follow that table, whereas D and trimming were derived from the DNA. The sample table lists about 200,000 clones, 75% to 90% of them with a count of one. Jointly, the top ten make up approximately 6.9% of the sample.

Beyond this particular receptor, the publication reports: The quantity of clinical and demographic metadata differed by source and by participant and was supplied without curation.

Sequencing was carried out using peripheral blood. This sequence uses TRBV6-5 and TRBJ1-1, with 11 bases matching TRBD1. The receptor comes from a man aged 55 to 70 with acute or convalescent COVID-19. The encoded CDR3 is CASSYGQGALGAFF. The nucleotides are TGTGCCAGCAGTTACGGACAGGGGGCTCTGGGTGCTTTCTTT.